This T cell receptor (beta chain) derives from a study of a mutant IDH1 vaccine in newly diagnosed glioma. Study summary: Beginning 4-6 weeks after radiotherapy alone, or with temozolomide cycles, vaccination took place.

Time point described: week 47, end of study. In every dose of vaccine, 300 ug of mutant IDH1 20-mer peptide was given alongside topical imiquimod. Remarks on this clone: What it recognizes is unknown.

Generated by immunoSEQ multiplex PCR, the TCRdb table keeps only in-frame clones and is missing some. The data contain approximately 60,000 clones, around 83% of them singletons. The source is a woman in her fifties or sixties with glioma. Sequenced material: PBMCs, taken from a glioma patient whose treatment included an IDH1 peptide vaccine.

In nucleotides, the CDR3 is TGTGCCAGCTCACCACCCCGGGTAGCCAACGTCCTGACTTTC. Its protein is CASSPPRVANVLTF. V usage is TRBV18 and J usage is TRBJ2-6; D not certain. V was cut by 0 bases and J by 7 bases, with 7 bases left in between. The length of the CDR3 is 14 residues. The germline gives CDR1 KGHSH, CDR2 LQKENI.